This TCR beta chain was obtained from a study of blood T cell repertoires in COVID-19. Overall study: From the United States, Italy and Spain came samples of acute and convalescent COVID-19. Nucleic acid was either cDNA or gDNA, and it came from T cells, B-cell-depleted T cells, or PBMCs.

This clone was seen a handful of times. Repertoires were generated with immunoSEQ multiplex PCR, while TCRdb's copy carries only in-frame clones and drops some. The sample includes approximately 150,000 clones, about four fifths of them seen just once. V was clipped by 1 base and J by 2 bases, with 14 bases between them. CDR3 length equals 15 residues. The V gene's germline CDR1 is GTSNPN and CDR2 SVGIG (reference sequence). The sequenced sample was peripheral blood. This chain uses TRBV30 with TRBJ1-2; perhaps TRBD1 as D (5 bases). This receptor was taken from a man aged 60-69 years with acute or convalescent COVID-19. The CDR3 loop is CAWSGVRGSNYGYTF. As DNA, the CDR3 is TGTGCCTGGAGTGGGGTGCGGGGGTCCAACTATGGCTACACCTTC.